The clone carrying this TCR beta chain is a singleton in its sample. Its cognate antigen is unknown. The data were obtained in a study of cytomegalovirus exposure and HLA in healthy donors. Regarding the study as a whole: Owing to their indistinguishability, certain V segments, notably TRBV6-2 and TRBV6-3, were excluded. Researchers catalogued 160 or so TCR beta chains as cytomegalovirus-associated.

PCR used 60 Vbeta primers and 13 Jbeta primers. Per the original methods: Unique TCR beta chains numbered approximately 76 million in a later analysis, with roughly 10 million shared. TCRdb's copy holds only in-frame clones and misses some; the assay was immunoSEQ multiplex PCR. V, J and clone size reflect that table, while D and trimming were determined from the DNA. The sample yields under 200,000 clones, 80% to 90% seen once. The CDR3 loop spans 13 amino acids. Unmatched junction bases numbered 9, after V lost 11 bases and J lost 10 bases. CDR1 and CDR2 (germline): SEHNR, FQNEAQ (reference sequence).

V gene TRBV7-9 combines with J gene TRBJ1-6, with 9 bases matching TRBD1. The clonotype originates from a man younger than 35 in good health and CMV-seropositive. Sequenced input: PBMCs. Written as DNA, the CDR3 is TGTGCCCTTGGAACAGGGGGCGCATCACCCCTCCACTTT. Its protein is CALGTGGASPLHF. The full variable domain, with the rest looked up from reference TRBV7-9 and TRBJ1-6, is DTGVSQNPRHKITKRGQNVTFRCDPISEHNRLYWYRQTLGQGPEFLTYFQNEAQLEKSRLLSDRFSAERPKGSFSTLEIQRTEQGDSAMYLCALGTGGASPLHFGNGTRLTVT.